A selection of T cell receptor beta chains follows, all from one sample in a study of T cell responses to AZD1222 COVID-19 vaccine. The assay was immunoSEQ multiplex PCR, and TCRdb's table has in-frame clones only and misses some. The data contain around 130,000 clones, around 84% of them singletons. Sequencing was performed on peripheral blood, taken on day 0 of AZD1222 vaccination. The receptors originated from an adult in good health. Each CDR3 is given with its conserved first and last residue. D genes are given only for firm matches.

V gene	D gene	J gene	CDR3 DNA	CDR3 protein
TRBV2	NA	TRBJ2-7	TGTGCCAGCAGTTACTCTGCGGGCTACGAGCAGTACTTC	CASSYSAGYEQYF
TRBV7-2	NA	TRBJ1-5	TGTGCCAGCAGCTGGTATAGCAATCAGCCCCAGCATTTT	CASSWYSNQPQHF
TRBV5-1	NA	TRBJ2-1	TGCGCCAGCAGCTTGGAACCGGGAGTCACCTACAATGAGCAGTTCTTC	CASSLEPGVTYNEQFF
TRBV5-8	NA	TRBJ1-1	TGTGCCAGCAGCCCACCATGGGGTGGCACTGAAGCTTTCTTT	CASSPPWGGTEAFF
TRBV11-2	NA	TRBJ2-7	TGTGCCAGCAGCCGTCGGGGCGCGGGGGAGCAGTACTTC	CASSRRGAGEQYF
TRBV7-7	TRBD2	TRBJ2-1	TGTGCCAGCAGCTTAGGCGGGGGGCCCTACAATGAGCAGTTCTTC	CASSLGGGPYNEQFF
TRBV4-2	NA	TRBJ2-3	TGTGCCAGCAGCCCCCGTGGGGGGCGCGGCACAGATACGCAGTATTTT	CASSPRGGRGTDTQYF
TRBV7-2	TRBD1	TRBJ2-3	TGTGCCAGCAGCCCGACAGGGGTGACAGATACGCAGTATTTT	CASSPTGVTDTQYF
TRBV7-9	NA	TRBJ1-1	TGTGCCAGCAGCTTAGAGGGGGAGGCCGAAGCTTTCTTT	CASSLEGEAEAFF
TRBV7-8	NA	TRBJ1-4	TGTGCCAGCAGCTTTTTTTTGGCAGGGTATGAAAAACTGTTTTTT	CASSFFLAGYEKLFF
TRBV4-1	TRBD2	TRBJ2-1	TGCGCCAGCAGCCAAGAAAGAGCGGGAGGGTACAATGAGCAGTTCTTC	CASSQERAGGYNEQFF
TRBV5-8	NA	TRBJ1-3	TGTGCCAGCAGCTTGGGTGTCCGCACCTCTGGAAACACCATATATTTT	CASSLGVRTSGNTIYF
TRBV11-1	TRBD1	TRBJ1-1	TGTGCCAGCAGCAGGGGACAGGGGGCGAACACTGAAGCTTTCTTT	CASSRGQGANTEAFF
TRBV18	TRBD2	TRBJ2-3	TGTGCCAGCTCACCACTTCCTGGCGGGGGGGATACGCAGTATTTT	CASSPLPGGGDTQYF
TRBV6-2/TRBV6-3	NA	TRBJ2-7	TGTGCCAGCAGTTACTCCCGGGACATCTCCTACGAGCAGTACTTC	CASSYSRDISYEQYF
TRBV28	NA	TRBJ1-1	TGTGCCAGCGCCTTAGGAGGGGGTCCGCACACTGAAGCTTTCTTT	CASALGGGPHTEAFF
TRBV19	NA	TRBJ2-1	TGTGCCACGAGCTCCTACAATGAGCAGTTCTTC	CATSSYNEQFF